This is a list of T cell receptor beta chains from one sample in a study of Ad26.COV2.S vaccination and SARS-CoV-2 variants. Measured with immunoSEQ multiplex PCR; TCRdb has only the in-frame clones, and not every one. The sample holds some 410,000 clones, about 90% seen once. The sequencing here drew on peripheral blood, taken in a trial of Ad26.COV2.S vaccine versus placebo. These receptors all come from a person between 18 and 59 years old who received the Ad26.COV2.S COVID-19 vaccine or a placebo. Both conserved end residues are part of each CDR3. The D gene is left open where the match is weak. Clone size is given for some rows only: seen once, a few or many times, or a class if the clone is expanded.

j_gene: TRBJ2-7; d_gene: .; abundance: .; v_gene: TRBV6-2/TRBV6-3; CDR3nt: TGTGCCAGCAGTCACCTAAATAAGCGCACCTTGTCCTACGAGCAGTACTTC; CDR3aa: CASSHLNKRTLSYEQYF
j_gene: TRBJ2-3; d_gene: .; abundance: .; v_gene: TRBV5-1; CDR3nt: TGCGCCAGCAGTAAGGGACGGACTGAAGATACGCAGTATTTT; CDR3aa: CASSKGRTEDTQYF
j_gene: TRBJ2-1; d_gene: TRBD2; abundance: .; v_gene: TRBV13; CDR3nt: TGTGCCAGCAGCCACCGTGGGACTATCTACAATGAGCAGTTCTTC; CDR3aa: CASSHRGTIYNEQFF
j_gene: TRBJ2-3; d_gene: .; abundance: .; v_gene: TRBV11-3; CDR3nt: TGTGCCAGCAGCTTAGATGGGACTAGCACAGATACGCAGTATTTT; CDR3aa: CASSLDGTSTDTQYF
j_gene: TRBJ2-3; d_gene: .; abundance: .; v_gene: TRBV7-8; CDR3nt: TGTGCCAGCAGCAAGGTGGGGGGCACAGATACGCAGTATTTT; CDR3aa: CASSKVGGTDTQYF
j_gene: TRBJ1-6; d_gene: .; abundance: .; v_gene: TRBV10-3; CDR3nt: TGTGCCATCAGTGAGCAGGGTATCAATTCACCCCTCCACTTT; CDR3aa: CAISEQGINSPLHF
j_gene: TRBJ2-3; d_gene: .; abundance: once; v_gene: TRBV19; CDR3nt: TGTGCCAGTAGTAACCGGGCCCACGATCGGACGCAGTATTTT; CDR3aa: CASSNRAHDRTQYF
j_gene: TRBJ2-1; d_gene: TRBD1; abundance: .; v_gene: TRBV7-2; CDR3nt: TGTGCCAGCAGCCTCCGGGACAGGGTGTTCTACAATGAGCAGTTCTTC; CDR3aa: CASSLRDRVFYNEQFF
j_gene: TRBJ2-3; d_gene: .; abundance: .; v_gene: TRBV5-4; CDR3nt: TGTGCCAGCAGCGCTCGGGACACAGATACGCAGTATTTT; CDR3aa: CASSARDTDTQYF
j_gene: TRBJ1-1; d_gene: .; abundance: .; v_gene: TRBV7-9; CDR3nt: TGTGCCAGCAGCTTAGAACAGCCCCGGACTGAAGCTTTCTTT; CDR3aa: CASSLEQPRTEAFF
j_gene: TRBJ2-4; d_gene: .; abundance: once; v_gene: TRBV13; CDR3nt: TGTGCCAGCAGCTTGGGCAGTGACATTCAGTACTTC; CDR3aa: CASSLGSDIQYF
j_gene: TRBJ2-1; d_gene: TRBD2; abundance: .; v_gene: TRBV5-4; CDR3nt: TGTGCCAGCAGCACGTGGACTAGCGCTTACAATGAGCAGTTCTTC; CDR3aa: CASSTWTSAYNEQFF
j_gene: TRBJ1-3; d_gene: .; abundance: .; v_gene: TRBV6-1; CDR3nt: TGTGCCAGCAGTGAAGGTGGCTTAGGGGGCACCATATATTTT; CDR3aa: CASSEGGLGGTIYF
j_gene: TRBJ2-1; d_gene: TRBD2; abundance: .; v_gene: TRBV19; CDR3nt: TGTGCCAGTAGTAGAGCTGGGGTCAGTAGCGGGGGGCAGACCCATTACAATGAGCAGTTCTTC; CDR3aa: CASSRAGVSSGGQTHYNEQFF
j_gene: TRBJ2-3; d_gene: .; abundance: .; v_gene: TRBV25-1; CDR3nt: TGTGCCAGCAGTGAACCCCCCTACGGGCAGGGGATCGCAGATACGCAGTATTTT; CDR3aa: CASSEPPYGQGIADTQYF
j_gene: TRBJ2-1; d_gene: TRBD2; abundance: once; v_gene: TRBV19; CDR3nt: TGTGCCAGTAGTTCTCCTCGGGGGGAAAACAATGAGCAGTTCTTC; CDR3aa: CASSSPRGENNEQFF
j_gene: TRBJ1-2; d_gene: TRBD1; abundance: .; v_gene: TRBV10-2; CDR3nt: TGCGCCACCGGGACAGGGCGAAGGAACTATGGCTACACCTTC; CDR3aa: CATGTGRRNYGYTF
j_gene: TRBJ1-5; d_gene: .; abundance: once; v_gene: TRBV9; CDR3nt: TGTGCCAGCAGCCTTAGCGGCTCAGGGAATCAGCCCCAGCATTTT; CDR3aa: CASSLSGSGNQPQHF
j_gene: TRBJ2-3; d_gene: TRBD2; abundance: .; v_gene: TRBV5-4; CDR3nt: TGTGCCAGCAGCCTTAGCGGGGGGGCCACAGATACGCAGTATTTT; CDR3aa: CASSLSGGATDTQYF
j_gene: TRBJ2-7; d_gene: TRBD2; abundance: .; v_gene: TRBV9; CDR3nt: TGTGCCAGCAGCGTAGTGGAGACTAGCGGGGAGTACGAGCAGTACTTC; CDR3aa: CASSVVETSGEYEQYF
j_gene: TRBJ2-7; d_gene: .; abundance: .; v_gene: TRBV19; CDR3nt: TGTGCCAGTAGTCCAGGGCATGTAATGGGGCAGTACTTC; CDR3aa: CASSPGHVMGQYF
j_gene: TRBJ1-1; d_gene: .; abundance: .; v_gene: TRBV13; CDR3nt: TGTGCCAGCAGCTTAGGGATTAGTGGGGACACTGAAGCTTTCTTT; CDR3aa: CASSLGISGDTEAFF
j_gene: TRBJ2-5; d_gene: TRBD2; abundance: .; v_gene: TRBV28; CDR3nt: TGTGCCAGCAGTTTTTTCGGGGGAGGGCAAGAGACCCAGTACTTC; CDR3aa: CASSFFGGGQETQYF